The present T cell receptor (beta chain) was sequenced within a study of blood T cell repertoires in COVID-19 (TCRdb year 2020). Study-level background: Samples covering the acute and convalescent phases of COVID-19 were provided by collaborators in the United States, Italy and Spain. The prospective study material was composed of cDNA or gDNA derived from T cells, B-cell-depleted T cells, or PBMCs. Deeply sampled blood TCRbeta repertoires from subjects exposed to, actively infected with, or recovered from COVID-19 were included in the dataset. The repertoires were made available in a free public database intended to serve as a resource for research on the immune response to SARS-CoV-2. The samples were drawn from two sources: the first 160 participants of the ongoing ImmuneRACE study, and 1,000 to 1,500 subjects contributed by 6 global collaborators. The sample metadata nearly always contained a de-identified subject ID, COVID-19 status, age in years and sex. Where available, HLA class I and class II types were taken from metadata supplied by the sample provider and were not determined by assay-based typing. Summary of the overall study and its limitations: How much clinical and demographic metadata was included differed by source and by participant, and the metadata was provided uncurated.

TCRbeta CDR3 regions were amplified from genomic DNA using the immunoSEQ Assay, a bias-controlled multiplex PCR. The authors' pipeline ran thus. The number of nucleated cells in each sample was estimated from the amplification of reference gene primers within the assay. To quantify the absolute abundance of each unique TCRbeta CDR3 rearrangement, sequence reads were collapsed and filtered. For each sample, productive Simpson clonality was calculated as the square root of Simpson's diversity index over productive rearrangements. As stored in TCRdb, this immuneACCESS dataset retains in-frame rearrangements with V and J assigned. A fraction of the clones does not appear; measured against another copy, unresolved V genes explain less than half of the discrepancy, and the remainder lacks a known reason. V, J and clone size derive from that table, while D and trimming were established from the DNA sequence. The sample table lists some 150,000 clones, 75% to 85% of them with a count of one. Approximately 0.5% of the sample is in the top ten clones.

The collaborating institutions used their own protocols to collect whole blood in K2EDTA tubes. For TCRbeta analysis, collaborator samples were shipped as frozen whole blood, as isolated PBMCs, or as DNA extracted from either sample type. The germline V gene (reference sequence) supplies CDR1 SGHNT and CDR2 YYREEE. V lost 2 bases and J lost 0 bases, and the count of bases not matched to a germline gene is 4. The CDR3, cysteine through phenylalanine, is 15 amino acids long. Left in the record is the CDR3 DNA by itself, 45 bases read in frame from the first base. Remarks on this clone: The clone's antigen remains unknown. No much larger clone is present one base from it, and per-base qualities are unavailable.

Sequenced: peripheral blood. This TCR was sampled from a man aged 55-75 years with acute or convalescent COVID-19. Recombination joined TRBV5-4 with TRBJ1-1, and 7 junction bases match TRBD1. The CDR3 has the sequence CASSLYTGVNTEAFF. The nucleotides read TGTGCCAGCAGCTTATATACAGGGGTGAACACTGAAGCTTTCTTT.